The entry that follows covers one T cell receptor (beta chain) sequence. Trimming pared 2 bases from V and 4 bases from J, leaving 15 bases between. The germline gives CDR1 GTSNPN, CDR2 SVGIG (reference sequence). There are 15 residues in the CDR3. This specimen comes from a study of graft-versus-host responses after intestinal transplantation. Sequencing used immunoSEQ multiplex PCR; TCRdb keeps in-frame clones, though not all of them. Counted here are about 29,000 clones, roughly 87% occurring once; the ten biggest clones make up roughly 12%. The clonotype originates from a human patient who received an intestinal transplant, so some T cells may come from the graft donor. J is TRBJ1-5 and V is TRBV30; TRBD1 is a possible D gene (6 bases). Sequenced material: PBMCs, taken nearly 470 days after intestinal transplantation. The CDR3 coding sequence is TGTGCCTGGAGTAATAAGGGGGGAGCGAATCAGCCCCAGCATTTT. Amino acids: CAWSNKGGANQPQHF.